These T cell receptor beta chains were read from a single sample in a study of cytomegalovirus exposure and HLA in healthy donors. Sequencing was performed with immunoSEQ multiplex PCR; in TCRdb, only in-frame clones are kept and a portion is missing. The data hold about 98,000 clones, with about 95% observed a single time. Material: PBMCs. Receptor source: a woman aged 18 to 35 in good health and CMV-seronegative. Each CDR3 is given without its conserved first and last residue. D genes are given only for firm matches.

d_gene: TRBD2
len: 14
j_gene: TRBJ2-3
v_gene: TRBV6-4
CDR3aa: ASSDSGGGATDTQY

d_gene: TRBD1
len: 13
j_gene: TRBJ2-7
v_gene: TRBV18
CDR3aa: ASSPQRQGFNEQY

d_gene: -
len: 17
j_gene: TRBJ1-1
v_gene: TRBV5-6
CDR3aa: ASSPNGLSWSPRGTEAF

d_gene: TRBD1
len: 12
j_gene: TRBJ2-7
v_gene: TRBV29-1
CDR3aa: SVEWDRGSREQY

d_gene: TRBD1
len: 14
j_gene: TRBJ2-1
v_gene: TRBV15
CDR3aa: ATSQYNGTGRNEQF

d_gene: TRBD2
len: 10
j_gene: TRBJ2-7
v_gene: TRBV29-1
CDR3aa: SVGVGRAEQY

d_gene: -
len: 13
j_gene: TRBJ2-7
v_gene: TRBV4-1
CDR3aa: ASSQGVIAGREQY

d_gene: -
len: 13
j_gene: TRBJ2-7
v_gene: TRBV6-1
CDR3aa: ASTYGGAFSYEQY

d_gene: TRBD2
len: 15
j_gene: TRBJ2-3
v_gene: TRBV5-4
CDR3aa: ASSSRLAGSGTDTQY

d_gene: TRBD2
len: 14
j_gene: TRBJ2-1
v_gene: TRBV9
CDR3aa: ASSVGTGLADNEQF

d_gene: TRBD2
len: 16
j_gene: TRBJ2-2
v_gene: TRBV4-1
CDR3aa: ASSQRGTSGGNTGELF

d_gene: TRBD1
len: 10
j_gene: TRBJ2-7
v_gene: TRBV19
CDR3aa: ASGTGPREQY

d_gene: TRBD1
len: 13
j_gene: TRBJ1-2
v_gene: TRBV7-8
CDR3aa: ASSLAQGAYYGYT

d_gene: TRBD2
len: 14
j_gene: TRBJ2-7
v_gene: TRBV2
CDR3aa: ASRRGLAGNSYEQY

d_gene: -
len: 15
j_gene: TRBJ2-3
v_gene: TRBV5-1
CDR3aa: ASSLGPRGTSADTQY

d_gene: TRBD2
len: 12
j_gene: TRBJ2-7
v_gene: TRBV27
CDR3aa: ASGGTRGELEQY

d_gene: -
len: 10
j_gene: TRBJ2-7
v_gene: TRBV7-9
CDR3aa: ASSFTGYEQY

d_gene: -
len: 14
j_gene: TRBJ2-5
v_gene: TRBV4-3
CDR3aa: ASSPRKLAFGETQY

d_gene: TRBD1
len: 12
j_gene: TRBJ2-5
v_gene: TRBV9
CDR3aa: ASGPGQEGETQY

d_gene: -
len: 12
j_gene: TRBJ2-1
v_gene: TRBV28
CDR3aa: ASSWQTGGNEQF

d_gene: TRBD1
len: 12
j_gene: TRBJ1-5
v_gene: TRBV27
CDR3aa: ASSRGQGEQPQH

d_gene: -
len: 15
j_gene: TRBJ1-4
v_gene: TRBV19
CDR3aa: ASTPTGWGSSNEKLF

d_gene: -
len: 13
j_gene: TRBJ1-1
v_gene: TRBV5-1
CDR3aa: ASSPRLTLNTEAF

d_gene: TRBD2
len: 16
j_gene: TRBJ2-2
v_gene: TRBV5-1
CDR3aa: ASSSRLAAKPNTGELF

d_gene: TRBD1
len: 13
j_gene: TRBJ2-7
v_gene: TRBV4-1
CDR3aa: ASSQAWGQTYEQY

d_gene: TRBD1
len: 14
j_gene: TRBJ1-5
v_gene: TRBV12-5
CDR3aa: ASGLAQGTSNQPQH

d_gene: -
len: 9
j_gene: TRBJ2-3
v_gene: TRBV6-8
CDR3aa: ASRDIDTQY

d_gene: TRBD1
len: 11
j_gene: TRBJ1-3
v_gene: TRBV29-1
CDR3aa: GGTASSGNTIY

d_gene: -
len: 13
j_gene: TRBJ1-5
v_gene: TRBV9
CDR3aa: ASSAGGPNVEPQH

d_gene: TRBD1
len: 15
j_gene: TRBJ1-1
v_gene: TRBV11-2
CDR3aa: ASSLVAGTGLNTEAF

d_gene: TRBD2
len: 13
j_gene: TRBJ2-2
v_gene: TRBV11-2
CDR3aa: ASSWPGGSTGELF

d_gene: TRBD2
len: 13
j_gene: TRBJ2-1
v_gene: TRBV19
CDR3aa: ASSISGASYNEQF

d_gene: -
len: 14
j_gene: TRBJ2-1
v_gene: TRBV27
CDR3aa: ASSRPWETYHNEQF

d_gene: TRBD2
len: 14
j_gene: TRBJ2-7
v_gene: TRBV11-2
CDR3aa: ASSLGAGGLSYEQY

d_gene: -
len: 16
j_gene: TRBJ2-7
v_gene: TRBV19
CDR3aa: ASSIEGQGQINTYEQY

d_gene: -
len: 14
j_gene: TRBJ2-2
v_gene: TRBV5-1
CDR3aa: ASSLKRTANTGELF

d_gene: TRBD1
len: 11
j_gene: TRBJ2-7
v_gene: TRBV6-6
CDR3aa: ASSWDSSYEQY

d_gene: TRBD1
len: 14
j_gene: TRBJ2-7
v_gene: TRBV7-6
CDR3aa: ASSLESGTASYEQY

d_gene: TRBD1
len: 11
j_gene: TRBJ1-1
v_gene: TRBV7-9
CDR3aa: ASSSDRDTEAF

d_gene: -
len: 8
j_gene: TRBJ2-5
v_gene: TRBV2
CDR3aa: ASSLQGQY

d_gene: TRBD1
len: 12
j_gene: TRBJ2-1
v_gene: TRBV14
CDR3aa: ASSLQGPYNEQF

d_gene: TRBD2
len: 12
j_gene: TRBJ2-1
v_gene: TRBV10-3
CDR3aa: AIKEGLTYNEQF

d_gene: TRBD1
len: 14
j_gene: TRBJ2-1
v_gene: TRBV7-9
CDR3aa: ASTKGTGGYDNEQF

d_gene: TRBD2
len: 14
j_gene: TRBJ2-1
v_gene: TRBV9
CDR3aa: ASSVMGLAGDNEQF

d_gene: TRBD1
len: 14
j_gene: TRBJ1-2
v_gene: TRBV27
CDR3aa: ASSPYDPRGKGGYT

d_gene: -
len: 13
j_gene: TRBJ2-6
v_gene: TRBV2
CDR3aa: ASRQDKTGANVLT